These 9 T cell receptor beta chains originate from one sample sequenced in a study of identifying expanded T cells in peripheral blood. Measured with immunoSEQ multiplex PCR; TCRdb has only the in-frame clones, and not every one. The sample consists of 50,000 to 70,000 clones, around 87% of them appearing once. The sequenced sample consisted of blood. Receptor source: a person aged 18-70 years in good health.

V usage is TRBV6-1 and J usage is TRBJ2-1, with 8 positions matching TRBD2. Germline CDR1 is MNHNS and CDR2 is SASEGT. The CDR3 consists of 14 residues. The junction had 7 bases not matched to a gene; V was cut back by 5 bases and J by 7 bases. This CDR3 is CASSLREGPNEQFF. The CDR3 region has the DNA TGTGCCAGCAGTCTCCGGGAGGGCCCGAATGAGCAGTTCTTC.

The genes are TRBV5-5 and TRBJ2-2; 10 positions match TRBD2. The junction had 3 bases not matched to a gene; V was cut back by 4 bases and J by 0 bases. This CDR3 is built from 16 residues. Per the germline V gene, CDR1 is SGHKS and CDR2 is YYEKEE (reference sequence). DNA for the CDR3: TGTGCCAGCAGCAGAACTAGCGGGGCGAACACCGGGGAGCTGTTTTTT. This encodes CASSRTSGANTGELFF.

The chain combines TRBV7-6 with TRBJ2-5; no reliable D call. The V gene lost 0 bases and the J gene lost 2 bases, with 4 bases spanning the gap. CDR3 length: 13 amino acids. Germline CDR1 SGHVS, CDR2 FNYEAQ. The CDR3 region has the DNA TGTGCCAGCAGCTTAGCCAATCAAGAGACCCAGTACTTC. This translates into CASSLANQETQYF.

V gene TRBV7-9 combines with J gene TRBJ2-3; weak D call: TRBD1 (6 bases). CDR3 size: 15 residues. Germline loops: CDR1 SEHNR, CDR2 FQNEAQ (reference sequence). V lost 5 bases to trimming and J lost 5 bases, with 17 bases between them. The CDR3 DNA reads TGTGCCAGCAGCCCCGTAACAGGGAGATTAGATACGCAGTATTTT. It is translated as CASSPVTGRLDTQYF.

This chain's CDR3 is CASSIQEHQPQHF. CDR3 DNA: TGTGCCAGTAGTATACAAGAACATCAGCCCCAGCATTTT. This chain connects TRBV19 to TRBJ1-5; D is undetermined. CDR3 length equals 13 residues. V shed 2 bases and J shed 5 bases, with 7 bases lying between them. CDR1 and CDR2 from the germline V gene are LNHDA and SQIVND (reference sequence).

CDR3 protein: CASSQDRPDTQYF. The CDR3 DNA follows: TGCGCCAGCAGCCAAGATCGGCCAGATACGCAGTATTTT. J is TRBJ2-3 and V is TRBV4-3; D gene unclear. The V end was cut by 0 bases, the J end by 4 bases, with 5 bases between. Germline-derived CDR1 and CDR2 are LGHNA and YSLEER. The CDR3 is 13 amino acids.

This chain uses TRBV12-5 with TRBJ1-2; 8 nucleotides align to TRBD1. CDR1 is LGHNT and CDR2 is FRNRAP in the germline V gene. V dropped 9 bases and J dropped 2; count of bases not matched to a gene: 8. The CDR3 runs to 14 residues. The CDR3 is CASRAGGGNYGYTF. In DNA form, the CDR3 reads TGTGCTAGCCGGGCAGGGGGCGGGAACTATGGCTACACCTTC.

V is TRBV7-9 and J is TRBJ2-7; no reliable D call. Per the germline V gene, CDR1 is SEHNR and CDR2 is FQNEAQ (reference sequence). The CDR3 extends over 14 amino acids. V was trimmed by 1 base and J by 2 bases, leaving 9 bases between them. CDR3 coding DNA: TGTGCCAGCAGCTTAGGGGGTACCACCTACGAGCAGTACTTC. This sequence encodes CASSLGGTTYEQYF.

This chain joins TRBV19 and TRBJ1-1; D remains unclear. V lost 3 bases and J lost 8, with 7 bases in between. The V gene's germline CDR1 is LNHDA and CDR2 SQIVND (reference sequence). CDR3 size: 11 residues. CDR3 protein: CASSIRGEAFF. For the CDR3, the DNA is TGTGCCAGTAGTATTCGCGGGGAAGCTTTCTTT.